Below, one T cell receptor beta chain is given with its context. Antigen: not known. The sample is drawn from a study of post-analysis software for immune sequencing data. The study, taken as a whole, reports: Five TRBV segments (TRBV5-6, TRBV5-1 and TRBV20-1 among them) occurred more frequently in patients than in controls.

Unique molecular identifiers were carried by the TCR beta cDNA libraries. MiXCR, applied by TCRdb to the PCR reads, yields one record per CDR3 protein. This sample has 600,000 to 750,000 distinct CDR3 sequences, with approximately 60% found just once. Per the germline V gene, CDR1 is SQVTM and CDR2 is ANQGSEA. V was shortened by 7 bases and J by 3 bases, with 14 bases between the two germline ends. The CDR3 is 13 residues long. The chain is built from TRBV29-1 and TRBJ2-3, with TRBD2 as a possible D gene (6 bases). The specimen was blood. This TCR derives from a girl aged 2-10 years with multiple sclerosis. For the CDR3, the DNA is TGCAGCGCCGGGAGTGGGCTTACAGATACGCAGTATTTT. Its translation is CSAGSGLTDTQYF.